Below, 22 T cell receptor beta chains from the same sample are listed, as sequenced in a study of human thymus T cells. TCRdb keeps only in-frame clones here, not all; method: immunoSEQ multiplex PCR. The sample yields approximately 46,000 clones, roughly 94% seen once. The sample consisted of blood. Receptor source: a girl under three years old with a congenital heart defect but otherwise immunologically healthy.

Here the CDR3 reads CSVEGGPAPFF. The CDR3 DNA sequence: TGCAGCGTTGAGGGGGGACCCGCACCTTTCTTT. The J gene is TRBJ1-1, the V gene TRBV29-1; D is possibly TRBD1 (5 bases). This CDR3 contains 11 residues. CDR1 and CDR2 from the germline V gene are SQVTM and ANQGSEA. V lost 3 bases, J lost 12 bases, and 14 bases lay in between.

In DNA form, the CDR3 reads TGTGCCAGCAGCTACGGGAGCACTGAAGCTTTCTTT. It specifies CASSYGSTEAFF. The chain joins TRBV11-2 to TRBJ1-1; D is uncertain. The CDR3 sequence is 12 residues long. CDR1 and CDR2 from the germline V gene are SGHAT and FQNNGV. Trimming cost V 4 bases and J 4 bases, with 7 bases left between them.

The V and J genes are TRBV4-1 and TRBJ2-7, with TRBD1 matching over 9 bases. Germline assignment: CDR1 MGHRA and CDR2 YSYEKL. This CDR3 has 19 residues. Trimming at V came to 4 bases and at J to 2 bases, leaving 18 bases not matched to a gene. This CDR3 is CASSRERTGAPTQTYEQYF. The DNA for the CDR3 is TGCGCCAGCAGCCGAGAACGGACAGGGGCCCCGACGCAGACCTACGAGCAGTACTTC.

The J gene is TRBJ2-7, the V gene TRBV6-1; D is undetermined. V was clipped by 6 bases and J by 2 bases, with 5 bases between them. Germline CDR1 MNHNS, CDR2 SASEGT. The CDR3 totals 11 residues. The CDR3: CASRSTYEQYF. CDR3 DNA sequence: TGTGCCAGCAGGAGCACCTACGAGCAGTACTTC.

The rearrangement uses TRBV30 and TRBJ2-1; tentatively, D is TRBD1 or TRBD2 (5 bases each). The CDR3 is 14 amino acids. Germline V gene data show CDR1 as GTSNPN and CDR2 as SVGIG (reference sequence). Between the trimmed V and J ends, which lost 3 bases and 5 bases, there was a span of 14 bases. In DNA, the CDR3 is TGTGCCTGGAGCCCGGGACCCTCGCACAATGAGCAGTTCTTC. The encoded protein is CAWSPGPSHNEQFF.

The chain joins TRBV2 to TRBJ1-1, with D unresolved. V was clipped by 4 bases and J by 1 base, with 13 bases between them. The CDR3 extends over 15 amino acids. CDR1 and CDR2 from the germline V gene are SNHLY and FYNNEI. This chain's CDR3 is CASSVSIGRNTEAFF. The CDR3, as DNA: TGTGCCAGCAGTGTGTCGATAGGGCGGAACACTGAAGCTTTCTTT.

The V call is TRBV12-5, the J call TRBJ1-2, with D possibly being TRBD1 (6 bases). V lost 4 bases, J lost 10 bases, and 16 bases lay in between. The CDR3 loop spans 13 amino acids. Germline CDR1 is LGHNT and CDR2 is FRNRAP. In nucleotides, the CDR3 is TGTGCTAGTGGTTCTTCAACAGGGTTTGACTACACCTTC. Amino acid sequence: CASGSSTGFDYTF.

This clone showed up just once. The gene calls are TRBV10-2 and TRBJ2-2, with D uncertain. V was pared by 10 bases and J by 4 bases, with 7 bases between. CDR1 and CDR2 from the germline V gene are WSHSY and SAAADI. This CDR3 has 11 residues. CDR3 DNA sequence: TGCGCCACCCTACTCACCGGGGAGCTGTTTTTT. It translates to CATLLTGELFF.

The V and J genes are TRBV2 and TRBJ2-1; 8 bases agree with TRBD2. Unmatched junction bases numbered 14, after V lost 7 bases and J lost 9 bases. This CDR3 spans 15 amino acids. Per the germline V gene, CDR1 is SNHLY and CDR2 is FYNNEI. The chain's CDR3 is CASILSGIQPGEQFF. The CDR3 nucleotides read TGTGCCAGCATCCTTAGCGGGATCCAACCTGGTGAGCAGTTCTTC.

The V gene is TRBV13, the J gene TRBJ1-1; D remains ambiguous. Germline V gene lookup returns CDR1 PRHDT and CDR2 FYEKMQ (reference sequence). This CDR3 spans 15 amino acids. With 4 bases removed from V and 0 bases from J, the gap between germline ends came to 12 bases. The DNA of the CDR3 is TGTGCCAGCAGCTCCACCTCAGGCGTGAACACTGAAGCTTTCTTT. Translation gives CASSSTSGVNTEAFF. Full variable domain (rest looked up from reference TRBV13 and TRBJ1-1): AAGVIQSPRHLIKEKRETATLKCYPIPRHDTVYWYQQGPGQDPQFLISFYEKMQSDKGSIPDRFSAQQFSDYHSELNMSSLELGDSALYFCASSSTSGVNTEAFFGQGTRLTVV.

The table lists this clone with a count of one. The chain couples TRBV7-2 to TRBJ2-7; 10 nucleotides align to TRBD1. This CDR3 contains 14 residues. Germline assignment: CDR1 SGHTA and CDR2 FQGNSA. J was trimmed by 5 bases and V by 5 bases; bases with no gene match: 6. CDR3 coding DNA: TGTGCCAGCAGCATTCGACAGGGGGCCCACGAGCAGTACTTC. Its protein product is CASSIRQGAHEQYF.

This chain connects TRBV5-1 to TRBJ2-7; D unclear. Germline V gives CDR1 SGHRS, CDR2 YFSETQ. The CDR3 is 14 residues long. V lost 0 bases and J lost 2, with 9 bases in between. The CDR3 region is CASSLDAKTYEQYF. The CDR3 DNA is TGCGCCAGCAGCTTGGATGCGAAAACCTACGAGCAGTACTTC.

The chain joins TRBV10-3 to TRBJ1-5, with a possible D match to TRBD1 (6 bases). This CDR3 contains 13 residues. V was trimmed by 6 bases and J by 10 bases, leaving 16 bases between them. Germline V lookup: CDR1 ENHRY, CDR2 SYGVKD. The CDR3, as DNA: TGTGCCATCAGCCCACAGGGAGGTGGACCCCAGCATTTT. It specifies CAISPQGGGPQHF.

Notes on this clone: The junction shows a germline mismatch at one end, possibly a read error. Distinct nucleotide sequences in the sample also encode this CDR3. This chain uses TRBV5-1 with TRBJ1-4, with D possibly TRBD1 on 5 matching bases. The CDR3 length is 13 residues. From germline, CDR1 is SGHRS and CDR2 YFSETQ. In nucleotides, the CDR3 is TGTGCCAGCAGCCTGGGGGCTAATGAAAAACTGTTTTTT. It encodes CASSLGANEKLFF. Drawing the rest from reference TRBV5-1 and TRBJ1-4, the complete variable domain is KAGVTQTPRYLIKTRGQQVTLSCSPISGHRSVSWYQQTPGQGLQFLFEYFSETQRNKGNFPGRFSGRQFSNSRSEMNVSTLELGDSALYLCASSLGANEKLFFGSGTQLSVL.

The chain joins TRBV19 to TRBJ2-7; TRBD2 matches at 8 bases. The CDR3 loop spans 14 amino acids. In germline, CDR1 is LNHDA, CDR2 SQIVND (reference sequence). V gave up 5 bases and J gave up 4 bases; unmatched junction bases: 7. The CDR3 reads CASSYTGGGYEQYF. The CDR3 DNA reads as TGTGCCAGTAGTTATACGGGAGGGGGATACGAGCAGTACTTC.

The chain couples TRBV10-3 to TRBJ2-3; D remains unclear. Germline V gives CDR1 ENHRY, CDR2 SYGVKD. Trimming removed 6 bases from V and 3 bases from J, with 4 bases in between. The length of the CDR3 is 11 residues. For the CDR3, the DNA is TGTGCCATCAGCGGGACAGATACGCAGTATTTT. Amino acids: CAISGTDTQYF.

The chain joins TRBV6-5 to TRBJ1-1, with 7 bases matching TRBD1. Germline V gene data show CDR1 as MNHEY and CDR2 as SVGAGI. V was clipped by 6 bases and J by 0 bases; unmatched bases: 7. CDR3 length: 15 residues. The CDR3, as DNA: TGTGCCAGCAGCCCCGGACAGGCGATGAACACTGAAGCTTTCTTT. It is translated as CASSPGQAMNTEAFF.

The rearrangement links TRBV6-1 to TRBJ1-5; D is uncertain. Trimming removed 1 base from V and 3 bases from J, with 10 bases in between. The CDR3 is made up of 15 amino acids. The germline gives CDR1 MNHNS, CDR2 SASEGT. In DNA form, the CDR3 reads TGTGCCAGCAGTGAAGTACCACGGGACAATCAGCCCCAGCATTTT. This encodes CASSEVPRDNQPQHF.

The chain is built from TRBV5-1 and TRBJ2-7, with 9 bases lining up with TRBD1. This CDR3 has 15 amino acids. The germline V gene encodes CDR1 SGHRS and CDR2 YFSETQ. The V gene end was trimmed by 5 bases and the J gene end by 6 bases; junction bases not matched to a gene: 12. This CDR3 reads CASSLSGQGGLEQYF. The CDR3 nucleotides are TGCGCCAGCAGTCTCTCGGGACAGGGAGGGCTCGAGCAGTACTTC. The complete variable domain, with remaining parts taken from reference TRBV5-1 and TRBJ2-7, reads KAGVTQTPRYLIKTRGQQVTLSCSPISGHRSVSWYQQTPGQGLQFLFEYFSETQRNKGNFPGRFSGRQFSNSRSEMNVSTLELGDSALYLCASSLSGQGGLEQYFGPGTRLTVT.

The rearrangement joins TRBV28 to TRBJ2-3; 10 bases line up with TRBD2. The V gene end was trimmed by 5 bases and the J gene end by 3 bases; junction bases not matched to a gene: 8. CDR1 and CDR2 (germline): MDHEN, SYDVKM. This CDR3 has 16 amino acids. The CDR3 coding sequence is TGTGCCAGCAGTACTCTAGCGGGAGCCCGTACAGATACGCAGTATTTT. As protein: CASSTLAGARTDTQYF.

The chain links TRBV28 to TRBJ2-3, with D possibly TRBD2 on 5 matching bases. Trimming stripped 10 bases from V and 0 bases from J, with 8 bases between. Germline V lookup: CDR1 MDHEN, CDR2 SYDVKM. The CDR3 loop spans 12 amino acids. The CDR3 DNA reads as TGTGCCACAGGAGGTAGCACAGATACGCAGTATTTT. Translation: CATGGSTDTQYF. The entire variable domain, with the rest obtained from reference TRBV28 and TRBJ2-3, is as follows: DVKVTQSSRYLVKRTGEKVFLECVQDMDHENMFWYRQDPGLGLRLIYFSYDVKMKEKGDIPEGYSVSREKKERFSLILESASTNQTSMYLCATGGSTDTQYFGPGTRLTVL.

This chain links TRBV28 with TRBJ2-2, with D perhaps matching TRBD2 (7 bases). From germline, CDR1 is MDHEN and CDR2 SYDVKM. V shed 6 bases and J shed 5 bases, with 16 bases lying between them. The CDR3 covers 15 residues. The CDR3 nucleotides are TGTGCCAGCAGCCCTCGGGGGGCGGGAACCGGGGAGCTGTTTTTT. It is translated as CASSPRGAGTGELFF.